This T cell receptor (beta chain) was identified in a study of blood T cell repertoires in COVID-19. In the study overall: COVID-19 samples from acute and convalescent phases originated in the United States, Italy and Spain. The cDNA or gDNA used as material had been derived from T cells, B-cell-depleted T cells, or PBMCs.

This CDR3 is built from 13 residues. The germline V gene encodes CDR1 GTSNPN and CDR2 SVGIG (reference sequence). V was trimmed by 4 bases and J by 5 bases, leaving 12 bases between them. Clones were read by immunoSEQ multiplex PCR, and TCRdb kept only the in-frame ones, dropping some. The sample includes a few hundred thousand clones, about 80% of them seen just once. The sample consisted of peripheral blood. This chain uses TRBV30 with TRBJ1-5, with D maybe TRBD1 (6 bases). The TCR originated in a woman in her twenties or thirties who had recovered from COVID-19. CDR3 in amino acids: CAWTPRGDQPQHF. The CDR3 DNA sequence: TGTGCCTGGACCCCCAGGGGTGATCAGCCCCAGCATTTT.